This entry lists 15 T cell receptor beta chains sequenced from one sample in a study of cytomegalovirus exposure and HLA in healthy donors. It was with 60 Vbeta and 13 Jbeta primers that the PCR ran. TCRdb's copy holds only in-frame clones and misses some; the assay was immunoSEQ multiplex PCR. The sample yields around 140,000 clones, approximately 10% seen once. The sequenced sample was PBMCs. These receptors originate from a woman aged 40 to 50 in good health and CMV-seropositive.

This clone was counted a few times. This chain uses TRBV2 with TRBJ2-1; maybe TRBD1 (6 bases). This CDR3 has 13 amino acids. Germline CDR1 reads SNHLY; CDR2 reads FYNNEI. The V end was cut by 9 bases, the J end by 5 bases, with 14 bases between. CDR3 in amino acids: CASTRTENNEQFF. The CDR3 coding sequence is TGTGCCAGTACTCGGACAGAAAACAATGAGCAGTTCTTC.

The CDR3 region has the DNA TGTGCCAGCAGGCTAACAGGGGAAGAGACCCAGTACTTC. Translated, it gives CASRLTGEETQYF. The chain has TRBV2 and TRBJ2-5; 7 positions agree with TRBD1. Germline CDR1 SNHLY, CDR2 FYNNEI. V lost 6 bases, J lost 3 bases, and 4 bases stayed unmatched. There are 13 residues in the CDR3.

This clone was detected a few times. The V gene is TRBV4-3, the J gene TRBJ1-5; D gene uncertain. Germline assignment: CDR1 LGHNA and CDR2 YSLEER. Between the trimmed V and J ends, which lost 0 bases and 4 bases, there was a span of 10 bases. The CDR3 extends over 15 amino acids. The CDR3: CASSQDIRPNQPQHF. DNA for the CDR3: TGCGCCAGCAGCCAAGATATCCGTCCGAATCAGCCCCAGCATTTT.

V is TRBV10-3 and J is TRBJ2-1; unclear D gene. The CDR3 spans 15 residues. The germline CDR1 and CDR2 sequences are ENHRY and SYGVKD. Trimming took off 0 bases at V and 0 bases at J, with 6 bases between the two ends. Here the CDR3 reads CAISESPSSYNEQFF. The CDR3 nucleotides are TGTGCCATCAGTGAGTCGCCCAGCTCCTACAATGAGCAGTTCTTC.

V and J are TRBV11-3 and TRBJ2-2, with D tentatively TRBD2 (6 bases). Per germline, CDR1 SGHNT and CDR2 YENEEA. The CDR3 totals 14 residues. V shed 1 base and J shed 7 bases, with 10 bases lying between them. In nucleotides, the CDR3 is TGTGCCAGCAGCTTAGGCGGGGCTGTCGGGGAGCTGTTTTTT. Translating gives CASSLGGAVGELFF.

The genes are TRBV19 and TRBJ2-3; TRBD2 matches 12 bases. CDR1 is LNHDA and CDR2 is SQIVND in the germline V gene (reference sequence). This CDR3 is 16 amino acids long. With V trimmed by 4 bases and J by 3 bases, 5 bases remained unmatched. CDR3 DNA sequence: TGTGCCAGTAGTACCCGGACTAGCGGGGTGACAGATACGCAGTATTTT. Amino acid sequence: CASSTRTSGVTDTQYF.

This chain links TRBV2 with TRBJ1-1; D uncertain. CDR3 length equals 13 residues. V gave up 2 bases and J gave up 4 bases, with 8 bases separating them. The germline V gene has CDR1 SNHLY and CDR2 FYNNEI. The CDR3 nucleotides read TGTGCCAGCAGTGAAAGAGGCCTCACTGAAGCTTTCTTT. It codes for CASSERGLTEAFF.

This clone was detected only a few times. This chain connects TRBV5-1 to TRBJ2-7; D perhaps matches TRBD2 (6 bases). The CDR3 is made up of 12 amino acids. Trimming took off 0 bases at V and 5 bases at J, with 6 bases between the two ends. Germline V gene sequence: CDR1 SGHRS, CDR2 YFSETQ. In DNA, the CDR3 is TGCGCCAGCAGCTTGGGCGGGGACGAGCAGTACTTC. Protein sequence: CASSLGGDEQYF.

The chain carries TRBV5-1 and TRBJ2-2; unclear D gene. Germline CDR1 SGHRS, CDR2 YFSETQ. V gave up 1 base and J gave up 1 base, with 8 bases separating them. This CDR3 has 15 residues. CDR3 sequence: CASSLWAQNTGELFF. The CDR3 nucleotides are TGCGCCAGCAGCTTGTGGGCACAGAACACCGGGGAGCTGTTTTTT. The entire variable domain, with the rest obtained from reference TRBV5-1 and TRBJ2-2, is as follows: KAGVTQTPRYLIKTRGQQVTLSCSPISGHRSVSWYQQTPGQGLQFLFEYFSETQRNKGNFPGRFSGRQFSNSRSEMNVSTLELGDSALYLCASSLWAQNTGELFFGEGSRLTVL.

The chain is built from TRBV2 and TRBJ1-4, with 10 positions matching TRBD1. Trimming took 2 bases from V and 8 from J; bases not matched to a gene: 5. CDR1 SNHLY and CDR2 FYNNEI come from the germline V gene. This CDR3 has 15 residues. CDR3 bases: TGTGCCAGCAGTGAACCGGGACAGGGGAGGGAAAAACTGTTTTTT. It is translated as CASSEPGQGREKLFF. Full variable domain (rest looked up from reference TRBV2 and TRBJ1-4): EPEVTQTPSHQVTQMGQEVILRCVPISNHLYFYWYRQILGQKVEFLVSFYNNEISEKSEIFDDQFSVERPDGSNFTLKIRSTKLEDSAMYFCASSEPGQGREKLFFGSGTQLSVL.

This clone was seen a few times. V usage is TRBV7-2 and J usage is TRBJ2-5; a weak D match, TRBD2 (6 bases). Trimming took 2 bases from V and 5 from J, leaving 15 bases between them. This CDR3 has 15 amino acids. The germline V gene has CDR1 SGHTA and CDR2 FQGNSA. CDR3 DNA: TGTGCCAGCAGCTTAAATGGGGCGGGGCCGGAGACCCAGTACTTC. It translates to CASSLNGAGPETQYF.

The gene calls are TRBV7-6 and TRBJ2-1, with TRBD2 matching over 9 bases. CDR3 size: 13 residues. Germline V lookup: CDR1 SGHVS, CDR2 FNYEAQ. The J segment lost 9 bases and the V segment lost 7 bases, leaving 7 bases of the junction unmatched. The CDR3: CASTAGGPGEQFF. CDR3 coding DNA: TGTGCCAGCACGGCGGGGGGGCCTGGTGAGCAGTTCTTC.

This clone has a handful of counts. J is TRBJ2-7 and V is TRBV2; TRBD1 agrees at 11 bases. J was trimmed by 7 bases and V by 4 bases; bases with no gene match: 9. Looked up from germline, CDR1 is SNHLY and CDR2 is FYNNEI. CDR3 size: 15 residues. CDR3 sequence reads: CASSGSDRGLEEQYF. Here the CDR3 DNA reads TGTGCCAGCAGTGGGTCGGACAGGGGGCTGGAAGAGCAGTACTTC.

This clone has a handful of counts. CDR3 DNA: TGTGCCAGCAGCATACTAGCGGGGTATGGCGGGGAGCTGTTTTTT. Translating gives CASSILAGYGGELFF. J is TRBJ2-2 and V is TRBV5-6; 10 positions match TRBD2. The germline CDR1 and CDR2 sequences are SGHDT and YYEEEE. This CDR3 has 15 amino acids. After removal of 4 bases from V and 7 bases from J, the junction contained 7 bases not matched to a gene.

J is TRBJ1-2 and V is TRBV19, with 9 nucleotides matching TRBD1. CDR3 length equals 13 residues. The V and J ends lost 5 bases and 5 bases, in that order; junction bases with no gene match: 3. Germline CDR1 and CDR2: LNHDA and SQIVND (reference sequence). Written as DNA, the CDR3 is TGTGCCAGTAGTTTACAGGGGGCGTATGGCTACACCTTC. Translation gives CASSLQGAYGYTF.